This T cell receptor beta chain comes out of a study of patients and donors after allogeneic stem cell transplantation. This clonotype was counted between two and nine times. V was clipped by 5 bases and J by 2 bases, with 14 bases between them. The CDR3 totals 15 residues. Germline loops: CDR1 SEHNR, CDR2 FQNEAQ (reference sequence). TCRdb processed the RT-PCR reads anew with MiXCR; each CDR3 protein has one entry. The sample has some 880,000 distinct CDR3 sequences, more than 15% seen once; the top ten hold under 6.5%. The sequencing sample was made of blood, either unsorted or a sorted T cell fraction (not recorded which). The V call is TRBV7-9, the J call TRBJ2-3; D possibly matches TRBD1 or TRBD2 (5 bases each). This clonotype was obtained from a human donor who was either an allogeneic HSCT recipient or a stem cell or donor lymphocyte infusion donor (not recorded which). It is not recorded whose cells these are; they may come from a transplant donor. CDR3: CASSLGRGPTDTQYF. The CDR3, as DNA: TGTGCCAGCAGCCTAGGTAGGGGACCCACAGATACGCAGTATTTT.